This T cell receptor beta chain came from a study of post-analysis software for immune sequencing data. Points from the study as a whole: Five or six TRBV segments, TRBV5-6, TRBV5-1 and TRBV20-1 among them, were found more frequent in patients than controls.

The J segment lost 9 bases and the V segment lost 2 bases, leaving 7 bases of the junction unmatched. This CDR3 has 15 amino acids. A few counts support this clonotype. The antigen remains undetermined. Included in the TCR beta cDNA libraries were unique molecular identifiers. TCRdb called the PCR reads again in MiXCR, with one record for every CDR3 protein. The top ten hold 4.9% of the sample, which has about 770,000 distinct CDR3 sequences, more than 45% seen once. The sequence came from a girl aged 10-17 years with multiple sclerosis. What was sequenced was blood. The chain recombines TRBV12-3 or TRBV12-4 with TRBJ2-5, with TRBD2 identical over 12 bases. As DNA, the CDR3 is TGTGCCAGCAGTTTAACTAGCGGGAGGTTCGAGGCCCAGTACTTC. It codes for CASSLTSGRFEAQYF.